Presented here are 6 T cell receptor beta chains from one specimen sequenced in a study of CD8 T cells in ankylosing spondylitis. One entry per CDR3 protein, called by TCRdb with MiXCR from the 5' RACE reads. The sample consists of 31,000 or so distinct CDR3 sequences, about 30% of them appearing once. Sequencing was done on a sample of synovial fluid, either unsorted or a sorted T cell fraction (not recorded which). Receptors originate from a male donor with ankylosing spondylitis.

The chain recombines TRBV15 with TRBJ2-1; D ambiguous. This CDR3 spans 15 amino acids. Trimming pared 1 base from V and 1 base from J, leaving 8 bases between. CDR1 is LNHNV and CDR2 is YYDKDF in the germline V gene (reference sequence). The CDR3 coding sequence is TGTGCCACCAGCAGAGTGACCCTATCCTACAATGAGCAGTTCTTC. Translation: CATSRVTLSYNEQFF.

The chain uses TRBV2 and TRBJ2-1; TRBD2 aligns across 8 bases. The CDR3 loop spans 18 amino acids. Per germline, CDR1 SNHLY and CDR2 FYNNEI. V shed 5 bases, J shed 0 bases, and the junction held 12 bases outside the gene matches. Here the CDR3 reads CASSIGAGADPSYNEQFF. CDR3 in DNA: TGTGCCAGCAGTATAGGAGCGGGAGCCGACCCCTCCTACAATGAGCAGTTCTTC. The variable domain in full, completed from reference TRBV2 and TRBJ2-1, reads EPEVTQTPSHQVTQMGQEVILRCVPISNHLYFYWYRQILGQKVEFLVSFYNNEISEKSEIFDDQFSVERPDGSNFTLKIRSTKLEDSAMYFCASSIGAGADPSYNEQFFGPGTRLTVL.

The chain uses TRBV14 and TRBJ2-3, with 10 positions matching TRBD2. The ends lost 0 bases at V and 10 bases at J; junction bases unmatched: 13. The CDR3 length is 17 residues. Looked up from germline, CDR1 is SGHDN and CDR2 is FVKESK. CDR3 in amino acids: CASSQERVLAGTLAQYF. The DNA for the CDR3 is TGTGCCAGCAGCCAAGAACGTGTACTAGCGGGAACCCTAGCGCAGTATTTT.

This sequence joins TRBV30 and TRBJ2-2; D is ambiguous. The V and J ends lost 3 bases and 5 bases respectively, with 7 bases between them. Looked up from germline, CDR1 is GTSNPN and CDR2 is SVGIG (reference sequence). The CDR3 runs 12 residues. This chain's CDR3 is CAWRPTTGELFF. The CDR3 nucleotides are TGTGCCTGGAGGCCCACAACCGGGGAGCTGTTTTTT.

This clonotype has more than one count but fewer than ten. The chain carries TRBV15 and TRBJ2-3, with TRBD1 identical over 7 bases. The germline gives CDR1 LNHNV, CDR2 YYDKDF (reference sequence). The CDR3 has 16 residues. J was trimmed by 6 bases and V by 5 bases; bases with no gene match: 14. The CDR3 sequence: CATSPRGGGSWDTQYF. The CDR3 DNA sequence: TGTGCCACCAGCCCCCGAGGGGGCGGTTCTTGGGATACGCAGTATTTT. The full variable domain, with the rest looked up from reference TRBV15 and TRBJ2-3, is DAMVIQNPRYQVTQFGKPVTLSCSQTLNHNVMYWYQQKSSQAPKLLFHYYDKDFNNEADTPDNFQSRRPNTSFCFLDIRSPGLGDTAMYLCATSPRGGGSWDTQYFGPGTRLTVL.

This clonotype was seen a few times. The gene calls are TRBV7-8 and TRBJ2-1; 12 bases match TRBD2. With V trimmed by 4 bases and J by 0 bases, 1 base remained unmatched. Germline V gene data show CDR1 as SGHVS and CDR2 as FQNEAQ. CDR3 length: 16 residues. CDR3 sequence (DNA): TGTGCCAGCAGCTCGACTAGCGGGAGCTCCTACAATGAGCAGTTCTTC. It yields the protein CASSSTSGSSYNEQFF.